This paragraph covers one T cell receptor beta chain sequence. No antigen is known for it. Total RNA, at least 5.5 micrograms per sample, came from PBMCs. V dropped 3 bases and J dropped 1 base, with 9 bases sitting between them. The germline V gene encodes CDR1 MDHEN and CDR2 SYDVKM. The length of the CDR3 is 14 residues. The data derive from a study of blood T cells in healthy people across ages. Notes on the study in general: CMV infection status of these donors was not known.

The second PCR ran roughly 7 to 12 cycles with a sample-barcoded 5' primer and J-beta primers. TCRdb reanalysed the 5' RACE reads using MiXCR and keeps one entry per CDR3 protein. In the table there are roughly 1,700,000 distinct CDR3 sequences, 28% of which are singletons. Sequenced: blood. V usage is TRBV28 and J usage is TRBJ1-1; D not resolved. The receptor was derived from a woman aged 30 to 39 in good health. This CDR3 reads CASSFEDANTEAFF. CDR3 coding DNA: TGTGCCAGCAGTTTCGAGGACGCGAACACTGAAGCTTTCTTT.